A single TCR beta chain is shown here with its context. The antigen remains unidentified. This entry comes from a study of post-analysis software for immune sequencing data. The wider study: Included among the disease courses, which were recorded for the cohort, were relapsing-remitting, secondary progressive and progressive-relapsing multiple sclerosis.

Study-level points and caveats: Diversity measured as normalized Chao1 was significantly lower in multiple sclerosis patients than in controls. Same-batch preparations were strongly co-clustered by F measure. The study found TRBV5-6, TRBV5-1 and TRBV20-1 among a few TRBV segments more frequent in patients than controls.

CDR1 and CDR2 (germline): SGHRS, YFSETQ. The CDR3 runs to 16 residues. The V and J ends lost 0 bases and 12 bases respectively, with 22 bases between them. Tagging with unique molecular identifiers was a feature of the TCR beta cDNA libraries. With roughly 1 to 11 million T cells as the source, 450,000 to 600,000 cDNA molecules resulted. TCRdb analysed the PCR reads with MiXCR anew, one entry per CDR3 protein. The sample lists fewer than 850,000 distinct CDR3 sequences, 30% occurring once. The TCR was taken from a girl aged 5 to 17 with multiple sclerosis. V and J are TRBV5-1 and TRBJ2-1; possibly TRBD2 for D (5 bases). Sequences were obtained from blood. The DNA for the CDR3 is TGCGCCAGCAGCTTGGGGGCGCGGGCGTTCGACGACGGGCAGTTCTTC. This translates into CASSLGARAFDDGQFF.